This section outlines one TCR beta chain sequence together with its context. The data were taken from a study of cytomegalovirus exposure and HLA in healthy donors. This CDR3 contains 13 residues. Trimming took off 0 bases at V and 10 bases at J, with 10 bases between the two ends. CDR1 is SGDLS and CDR2 is YYNGEE in the germline V gene. PCR primers comprised 60 Vbeta and 13 Jbeta primers. Profiling relied on immunoSEQ multiplex PCR, and the TCRdb table lists in-frame clones only, not all of them. Among about 160,000 clones listed, roughly three quarters were seen once. The sample comprised PBMCs. V and J are TRBV9 and TRBJ1-4, with D unclear. This TCR was recovered from a woman between 35 and 50 years old in good health and CMV-seropositive. In DNA, the CDR3 is TGTGCCAGCAGCGTAGCGGCGTCGGGAAAACTGTTTTTT. Protein product: CASSVAASGKLFF. Full variable domain (missing parts from reference TRBV9 and TRBJ1-4): DSGVTQTPKHLITATGQRVTLRCSPRSGDLSVYWYQQSLDQGLQFLIQYYNGEERAKGNILERFSAQQFPDLHSELNLSSLELGDSALYFCASSVAASGKLFFGSGTQLSVL.